The next 32 T cell receptor beta chains were all read from a single sample in a study of technical replicates of blood from several donors. Profiling relied on immunoSEQ multiplex PCR, and the TCRdb table lists in-frame clones only, not all of them. The data hold tens of thousands of clones, with less than 98% observed a single time. The sample comprised T cells isolated from PBMCs. The receptors come from a human donor in good health.

The CDR3 coding sequence is TGTGCCAGCAGCGAGGCCGCGGGGAGGGGCTACACCTTC. Translating it yields CASSEAAGRGYTF. This chain links TRBV9 with TRBJ1-2; D uncertain. CDR3 length: 13 amino acids. Germline V gene sequence: CDR1 SGDLS, CDR2 YYNGEE. The V end lost 3 bases, the J end lost 8 bases, and 14 bases lay between the germline ends.

The count of this clone is one. The chain carries TRBV29-1 and TRBJ2-7; possible D gene TRBD2, 6 bases. This CDR3 is built from 15 residues. The V and J ends lost 6 bases and 2 bases respectively, with 20 bases between them. The germline V gene has CDR1 SQVTM and CDR2 ANQGSEA. CDR3 in DNA: TGCAGCGTGGGGGGTCGGCTGAAAAATACCTACGAGCAGTACTTC. Its translation is CSVGGRLKNTYEQYF.

This chain joins TRBV20-1 and TRBJ2-1; D gene ambiguous. Trimming took off 5 bases at V and 8 bases at J, with 7 bases between the two ends. The CDR3 totals 10 residues. Germline values: CDR1 DFQATT, CDR2 SNEGSKA (reference sequence). Written as DNA, the CDR3 is TGCAGTGCTTGGAGCCATGAGCAGTTCTTC. As protein: CSAWSHEQFF.

The chain uses TRBV4-2 and TRBJ1-1; 9 nucleotides match TRBD1. J lost 11 bases, V lost 1 base, and 8 bases had no gene match. Germline lookup yields CDR1 LGHNA and CDR2 YNFKEQ. The CDR3 length is 14 residues. The CDR3 coding sequence is TGTGCCAGCAGCCAAGCGCGGGGGACAGGGACGGCTTTCTTT. Its protein is CASSQARGTGTAFF.

This clone was seen just once. The genes are TRBV6-1 and TRBJ2-7, with D possibly TRBD1 on 6 matching bases. Trimming shortened V by 6 bases and J by 3 bases, and 9 bases separated the two germline ends. CDR1 is MNHNS, CDR2 SASEGT, per germline. The CDR3 loop spans 12 amino acids. The CDR3 bases are TGTGCCAGCAGCGCACAGGGCTACGAGCAGTACTTC. This gives the protein CASSAQGYEQYF.

The chain employs TRBV15 and TRBJ1-4, with D maybe TRBD1 (6 bases). The CDR3 is 14 amino acids. The V gene's germline CDR1 is LNHNV and CDR2 YYDKDF (reference sequence). The germline V and J ends were trimmed by 3 bases and 4 bases, with 9 bases remaining between them. Here the CDR3 DNA reads TGTGCCACCAGCAGTAGGACAGTTAATGAAAAACTGTTTTTT. Its protein product is CATSSRTVNEKLFF. Supplemented by reference TRBV15 and TRBJ1-4, the full variable domain reads DAMVIQNPRYQVTQFGKPVTLSCSQTLNHNVMYWYQQKSSQAPKLLFHYYDKDFNNEADTPDNFQSRRPNTSFCFLDIRSPGLGDTAMYLCATSSRTVNEKLFFGSGTQLSVL.

V gene TRBV5-1 combines with J gene TRBJ2-3; 8 bases are a match to TRBD1. The junction had 5 bases not matched to a gene; V was cut back by 0 bases and J by 5 bases. The CDR3 has 15 residues. Per the germline V gene, CDR1 is SGHRS and CDR2 is YFSETQ. CDR3 sequence (DNA): TGCGCCAGCAGCTTGGACAGGGGGTTAGGAGATACGCAGTATTTT. Encoded protein: CASSLDRGLGDTQYF.

This chain links TRBV19 with TRBJ2-7; D is possibly TRBD1 (6 bases). CDR3 length equals 13 residues. Germline V gives CDR1 LNHDA, CDR2 SQIVND (reference sequence). Trimming cost V 6 bases and J 3 bases, with 12 bases left between them. The CDR3 loop reads CASRDSTDYEQYF. CDR3 nucleotide sequence: TGTGCCAGTAGGGACAGTACGGACTACGAGCAGTACTTC.

V usage is TRBV25-1 and J usage is TRBJ1-2, with D perhaps matching TRBD1 (5 bases). V shed 1 base and J shed 4 bases, with 13 bases lying between them. From germline, CDR1 is MGHDK and CDR2 SYGVNS. This CDR3 comprises 15 residues. For the CDR3, the DNA is TGTGCCAGCAGTGAATTAGGTCCAGGGTTCTATGGCTACACCTTC. It encodes CASSELGPGFYGYTF.

This chain uses TRBV7-9 with TRBJ1-2; 7 bases fit TRBD1. Unmatched junction bases numbered 6, after V lost 7 bases and J lost 7 bases. The germline V gene encodes CDR1 SEHNR and CDR2 FQNEAQ (reference sequence). The CDR3 runs 12 residues. The CDR3 coding sequence is TGTGCCAGCATCGGACAGGTCTCTGGCTACACCTTC. It encodes CASIGQVSGYTF. The whole variable domain, remainder taken from reference TRBV7-9 and TRBJ1-2, is DTGVSQNPRHKITKRGQNVTFRCDPISEHNRLYWYRQTLGQGPEFLTYFQNEAQLEKSRLLSDRFSAERPKGSFSTLEIQRTEQGDSAMYLCASIGQVSGYTFGSGTRLTVV.

This sequence joins TRBV9 and TRBJ1-3; unclear D gene. Germline CDR1 is SGDLS and CDR2 is YYNGEE. The CDR3 contains 15 residues. The V end was cut by 4 bases, the J end by 0 bases, with 11 bases between. The DNA for the CDR3 is TGTGCCAGCAGCCCTCCGGTCAACTCTGGAAACACCATATATTTT. Translating gives CASSPPVNSGNTIYF.

V gene TRBV21-1 combines with J gene TRBJ2-7; TRBD2, the table's D call, lacks a check against the DNA. TRBV21-1 is assigned pseudogene status. CDR3 length equals 15 residues. CDR3 sequence: CASSSTAAAAYEQYF. CDR3 sequence (DNA): TGTGCCAGCAGCTCCACCGCGGCAGCAGCCTACGAGCAGTACTTC.

The chain recombines TRBV5-4 with TRBJ2-5; D perhaps matches TRBD2 (5 bases). The germline gives CDR1 SGHNT, CDR2 YYREEE (reference sequence). V was shortened by 0 bases and J by 5 bases, with 11 bases between the two germline ends. The CDR3 is 14 residues long. The CDR3 sequence is CASSLGTTGETQYF. DNA for the CDR3: TGTGCCAGCAGCTTGGGGACGACGGGGGAGACCCAGTACTTC. Full variable domain (outside the CDR3, taken from reference TRBV5-4 and TRBJ2-5): ETGVTQSPTHLIKTRGQQVTLRCSSQSGHNTVSWYQQALGQGPQFIFQYYREEENGRGNFPPRFSGLQFPNYSSELNVNALELDDSALYLCASSLGTTGETQYFGPGTRLLVL.

The chain recombines TRBV11-2 with TRBJ2-3; 13 nucleotides line up with TRBD2. Trimming cost V 2 bases and J 2 bases; bases outside gene matches: 1. CDR1 and CDR2 from the germline V gene are SGHAT and FQNNGV. There are 16 residues in the CDR3. CDR3 bases: TGTGCCAGCAGCTTAACTAGCGGGAGGGCCACAGATACGCAGTATTTT. It is translated as CASSLTSGRATDTQYF.

The chain uses TRBV11-2 and TRBJ2-5; 7 bases are a match to TRBD2. The CDR3 is 13 residues long. Germline lookup yields CDR1 SGHAT and CDR2 FQNNGV. J was trimmed by 12 bases and V by 3 bases; bases with no gene match: 10. CDR3 DNA: TGTGCCAGCAGCTTTACCACAAGCGGGGAGAAGTACTTC. This sequence encodes CASSFTTSGEKYF.

V and J are TRBV28 and TRBJ2-7; maybe TRBD2 (5 bases). V was shortened by 7 bases and J by 2 bases, with 18 bases between the two germline ends. CDR3 length equals 15 residues. Germline values: CDR1 MDHEN, CDR2 SYDVKM. The CDR3 here is CASTPAERYTYEQYF. CDR3 nucleotides: TGTGCCAGCACTCCCGCCGAGCGGTACACCTACGAGCAGTACTTC.

The V call is TRBV4-3, the J call TRBJ2-3; D is uncertain. The CDR3 has 13 residues. In germline, CDR1 is LGHNA, CDR2 YSLEER. Trimming took off 1 base at V and 6 bases at J, with 8 bases between the two ends. The CDR3 is CASSQGTRDTQYF. The CDR3 DNA sequence: TGCGCCAGCAGCCAAGGAACCCGGGATACGCAGTATTTT.

This chain joins TRBV6-5 and TRBJ2-4; no clear D. With 6 bases removed from V and 0 bases from J, the gap between germline ends came to 9 bases. The germline V gene encodes CDR1 MNHEY and CDR2 SVGAGI. The CDR3 runs to 14 residues. The CDR3 region is CASRGTGAKNIQYF. In DNA form, the CDR3 reads TGTGCCAGCAGGGGTACGGGAGCCAAAAACATTCAGTACTTC.

The chain joins TRBV5-5 to TRBJ2-7; 11 bases match TRBD1. Germline V gene lookup returns CDR1 SGHKS and CDR2 YYEKEE (reference sequence). The CDR3 sequence is 16 residues long. V trimming: 3 bases; J trimming: 2 bases; junction bases outside the gene matches: 7. CDR3: CASSYQSGQGAYEQYF. The CDR3 DNA reads TGTGCCAGCAGCTATCAATCGGGACAGGGGGCCTACGAGCAGTACTTC.

The V gene is TRBV7-2, the J gene TRBJ1-1; weak D call: TRBD1 (5 bases). Trimming took off 5 bases at V and 4 bases at J, with 14 bases between the two ends. Looked up from germline, CDR1 is SGHTA and CDR2 is FQGNSA. The CDR3 spans 14 residues. The CDR3 protein is CASSLTGQGTEAFF. As DNA, the CDR3 is TGTGCCAGCAGCCTGACCGGTCAGGGCACTGAAGCTTTCTTT.

The chain recombines TRBV27 with TRBJ1-2; maybe TRBD1 (6 bases). The CDR3 is made up of 12 amino acids. The germline gives CDR1 MNHEY, CDR2 SMNVEV (reference sequence). Trimming cost V 8 bases and J 5 bases, with 12 bases left between them. The CDR3 DNA reads as TGTGCCAGCGGCTTTACAGGGTATGGCTACACCTTC. This codes for CASGFTGYGYTF.

The rearrangement links TRBV30 to TRBJ2-3; TRBD2 agrees at 7 bases. From germline, CDR1 is GTSNPN and CDR2 SVGIG (reference sequence). Trimming took 3 bases from V and 3 from J; bases not matched to a gene: 6. The CDR3 length is 14 residues. The CDR3, as DNA: TGTGCCTGGAGCCTTGGCGGGAGTACAGATACGCAGTATTTT. It encodes CAWSLGGSTDTQYF.

This rearrangement joins TRBV7-9 to TRBJ2-5; 7 bases map to TRBD2. CDR1 SEHNR and CDR2 FQNEAQ come from the germline V gene (reference sequence). CDR3 size: 16 residues. J gave up 5 bases and V 2 bases, and 11 bases lay outside the gene matches. Written as DNA, the CDR3 is TGTGCCAGCAGCTTATTCCCTAGCGGCCACCGTGAGACCCAGTACTTC. As protein: CASSLFPSGHRETQYF.

This CDR3 reads CRAGLNEKLFF. Written as DNA, the CDR3 is TGCAGGGCGGGCCTTAATGAAAAACTGTTTTTT. This chain connects TRBV20-1 to TRBJ1-4; D call uncertain. The CDR3 covers 11 residues. CDR1 and CDR2 (germline): DFQATT, SNEGSKA (reference sequence).

V and J are TRBV2 and TRBJ1-1; TRBD1 is a possible D gene (5 bases). Looked up from germline, CDR1 is SNHLY and CDR2 is FYNNEI. V was pared by 7 bases and J by 0 bases, with 18 bases between. This CDR3 region has 16 residues. The CDR3 DNA follows: TGTGCCAGCAATGGGCAGGTGGGGCCTTTGAACACTGAAGCTTTCTTT. As protein: CASNGQVGPLNTEAFF.

This chain links TRBV11-3 with TRBJ2-5; D might be TRBD2 (5 bases). The CDR3 spans 15 residues. The germline V gene has CDR1 SGHNT and CDR2 YENEEA. The V gene lost 0 bases and the J gene lost 5 bases, with 13 bases spanning the gap. CDR3 nucleotides: TGTGCCAGCAGCTTAGAGCCAGGAGGATTTGAGACCCAGTACTTC. It specifies CASSLEPGGFETQYF. Full variable domain (remainder filled in from reference TRBV11-3 and TRBJ2-5): EAGVVQSPRYKIIEKKQPVAFWCNPISGHNTLYWYLQNLGQGPELLIRYENEEAVDDSQLPKDRFSAERLKGVDSTLKIQPAELGDSAVYLCASSLEPGGFETQYFGPGTRLLVL.

The J gene is TRBJ1-3, the V gene TRBV5-1; D is ambiguous. The CDR3 length is 14 residues. CDR1 and CDR2 (germline): SGHRS, YFSETQ. V was cut by 5 bases and J by 0 bases, with 9 bases left in between. The CDR3 bases are TGCGCCAGCAGACCGACAAGCTCTGGAAACACCATATATTTT. Protein: CASRPTSSGNTIYF.

V and J are TRBV18 and TRBJ1-4; weak D call: TRBD1 (6 bases). CDR1 and CDR2 (germline): KGHSH, LQKENI. The CDR3 consists of 16 residues. V was pared by 2 bases and J by 2 bases, with 12 bases between. CDR3 in amino acids: CASSPTRQATNEKLFF. The CDR3 DNA reads as TGTGCCAGCTCACCAACTCGACAGGCCACTAATGAAAAACTGTTTTTT.

The V gene is TRBV11-3, the J gene TRBJ2-4; D is unresolved. The CDR3 spans 13 residues. The V end lost 0 bases, the J end lost 8 bases, and 8 bases lay between the germline ends. Germline V gene lookup returns CDR1 SGHNT and CDR2 YENEEA. In nucleotides, the CDR3 is TGTGCCAGCAGCTTAGACTCCTCCTACATTCAGTACTTC. This translates into CASSLDSSYIQYF.

The J gene is TRBJ2-3, the V gene TRBV10-3; TRBD2 might be the D (6 bases). This CDR3 spans 16 amino acids. CDR1 and CDR2 (germline): ENHRY, SYGVKD. V shed 6 bases and J shed 5 bases, with 21 bases lying between them. CDR3 nucleotides: TGTGCCATCAGCCCCGGGAGTAGCGGAGCTTTAGATACGCAGTATTTT. Its translation is CAISPGSSGALDTQYF.

The CDR3 region has the DNA TGTGCCTGGAGTGTGGGACTAGCGGGAGATACGCAGTATTTT. Amino acid sequence: CAWSVGLAGDTQYF. The chain is built from TRBV30 and TRBJ2-3; the match to TRBD2 covers 12 bases. The CDR3 sequence is 14 residues long. Germline V gene lookup returns CDR1 GTSNPN and CDR2 SVGIG (reference sequence). V shed 0 bases and J 5 bases; nucleotides not matched to a gene: 0.

V usage is TRBV7-9 and J usage is TRBJ2-3, with 7 bases aligning to TRBD2. The CDR3 length is 15 residues. Germline V gene lookup returns CDR1 SEHNR and CDR2 FQNEAQ (reference sequence). V was pared by 4 bases and J by 4 bases, with 8 bases of the junction left unmatched. The DNA of the CDR3 is TGTGCCAGCAGCTCCACCTTTGGACTAGCAGATACGCAGTATTTT. Amino acid sequence: CASSSTFGLADTQYF.